The 27 T cell receptor beta chains reported below all come from one sample, sequenced in a study of cytomegalovirus exposure and HLA in healthy donors. Primers included in the PCR were 60 Vbeta and 13 Jbeta primers. Produced via immunoSEQ multiplex PCR; TCRdb's table is partial and in-frame only. The repertoire holds tens of thousands of clones, with over 75% as singletons. Sequenced: PBMCs. The receptors were gathered from a man aged 50 to 60 in good health and CMV-seronegative.

The genes are TRBV28 and TRBJ1-4; 9 nucleotides line up with TRBD1. The CDR3 extends over 15 amino acids. The ends lost 5 bases at V and 5 bases at J; junction bases unmatched: 6. Germline V gene lookup returns CDR1 MDHEN and CDR2 SYDVKM. The CDR3 protein is CASSAPGTGNEKLFF. The CDR3 coding sequence is TGTGCCAGCAGTGCCCCCGGGACAGGGAATGAAAAACTGTTTTTT.

This chain uses TRBV28 with TRBJ1-5; D possibly corresponds to TRBD1 (6 bases). CDR1 and CDR2 (germline): MDHEN, SYDVKM. V dropped 1 base and J dropped 4 bases, with 14 bases sitting between them. The CDR3 spans 16 residues. The CDR3 nucleotides read TGTGCCAGCAGTTTATCGTCAAGGGGGGGGAATCAGCCCCAGCATTTT. As protein: CASSLSSRGGNQPQHF.

The chain has TRBV2 and TRBJ2-2, with D tentatively TRBD2 (5 bases). The V gene lost 5 bases and the J gene lost 0 bases, with 10 bases spanning the gap. This CDR3 region has 15 residues. Germline V gene lookup returns CDR1 SNHLY and CDR2 FYNNEI. This CDR3 is CASSRTYTNTGELFF. DNA of the CDR3: TGTGCCAGCAGTCGGACTTATACGAACACCGGGGAGCTGTTTTTT.

In nucleotides, the CDR3 is TGTGCCAGCAGCCCGGGACAGGGGGCTCCGCAGTATTTT. Protein: CASSPGQGAPQYF. The chain uses TRBV5-4 and TRBJ2-3, with 12 positions matching TRBD1. The CDR3 is 13 amino acids. V lost 4 bases, J lost 10 bases, and 4 bases stayed unmatched. Per the germline V gene, CDR1 is SGHNT and CDR2 is YYREEE (reference sequence).

The rearrangement uses TRBV5-1 and TRBJ1-4, with D tentatively TRBD1 (5 bases). CDR3 length equals 15 residues. Trimming took off 4 bases at V and 7 bases at J, with 17 bases between the two ends. Germline V gene data show CDR1 as SGHRS and CDR2 as YFSETQ. CDR3 DNA sequence: TGCGCCAGCAGCCCCGAAACCTGGGGGGGTGAAAAACTGTTTTTT. Its translation is CASSPETWGGEKLFF.

The rearrangement links TRBV4-3 to TRBJ2-7; 7 bases are a match to TRBD1. V lost 4 bases to trimming and J lost 1 base; unmatched junction nucleotides: 1. Germline V gives CDR1 LGHNA, CDR2 YSLEER. This CDR3 is built from 13 residues. The CDR3 region is CASSPDRSYEQYF. The CDR3 region has the DNA TGCGCCAGCAGCCCGGACAGGTCCTACGAGCAGTACTTC.

This clone was recorded a few times. This rearrangement joins TRBV5-1 to TRBJ2-1, with D tentatively TRBD2 (5 bases). V lost 4 bases to trimming and J lost 11 bases, with 16 bases between them. Germline assignment: CDR1 SGHRS and CDR2 YFSETQ. CDR3 size: 13 residues. CDR3 sequence: CASSIDLAMKQFF. CDR3 bases: TGCGCCAGCAGCATTGACCTAGCAATGAAGCAGTTCTTC.

V and J are TRBV5-1 and TRBJ2-3; 8 bases align to TRBD2. The CDR3 is 19 amino acids. Germline values: CDR1 SGHRS, CDR2 YFSETQ. Unmatched junction bases numbered 21, after V lost 4 bases and J lost 5 bases. The CDR3 region has the DNA TGCGCCAGCAGCCTGTCGACCTTAGCGGGGAGGGCTCAGGAAGATACGCAGTATTTT. Translated, it gives CASSLSTLAGRAQEDTQYF.

The V and J genes are TRBV5-1 and TRBJ2-3; 7 bases fit TRBD1. Germline CDR1 SGHRS, CDR2 YFSETQ. CDR3 length equals 16 residues. The V and J ends lost 0 bases and 5 bases, in that order; junction bases with no gene match: 9. CDR3: CASSLGGPRGQDTQYF. DNA for the CDR3: TGCGCCAGCAGCTTGGGTGGTCCAAGGGGGCAAGATACGCAGTATTTT.

The chain employs TRBV6-1 and TRBJ2-5; no firm D call. Trimming took off 3 bases at V and 1 base at J, with 6 bases between the two ends. The CDR3 consists of 13 residues. Germline V gene sequence: CDR1 MNHNS, CDR2 SASEGT. The CDR3 reads CASSDWAQETQYF. CDR3 DNA: TGTGCCAGCAGTGACTGGGCCCAAGAGACCCAGTACTTC.

For the CDR3, the DNA is TGCAGCGCCCGGACTAGCGGGAGCATCTTGGAGACCCAGTACTTC. Translated: CSARTSGSILETQYF. V usage is TRBV29-1 and J usage is TRBJ2-5; 13 bases line up with TRBD2. CDR3 length: 15 amino acids. V was pared by 7 bases and J by 5 bases, with 10 bases of the junction left unmatched. The germline V gene encodes CDR1 SQVTM and CDR2 ANQGSEA.

This clone was observed a handful of times. The chain joins TRBV6-1 to TRBJ1-4; TRBD1 matches 9 bases. V lost 4 bases to trimming and J lost 7 bases; unmatched junction nucleotides: 7. The CDR3 has 15 amino acids. Germline CDR1 and CDR2: MNHNS and SASEGT. CDR3 sequence (DNA): TGTGCCAGCAGTGTTAGCGGGACAGGGTCTGAAAAACTGTTTTTT. Amino acid sequence: CASSVSGTGSEKLFF.

The chain carries TRBV2 and TRBJ2-3; D may be TRBD2 (6 bases). Germline V gene lookup returns CDR1 SNHLY and CDR2 FYNNEI. Trimming stripped 8 bases from V and 0 bases from J, with 6 bases between. The CDR3 length is 12 residues. CDR3 residues: CASGGSTDTQYF. Written as DNA, the CDR3 is TGTGCCAGCGGGGGGAGCACAGATACGCAGTATTTT.

The chain links TRBV28 to TRBJ2-1; 9 nucleotides agree with TRBD2. The V and J ends lost 2 bases and 10 bases, in that order; junction bases with no gene match: 9. There are 15 residues in the CDR3. Germline CDR1 reads MDHEN; CDR2 reads SYDVKM. The chain's CDR3 is CASSLGGGRGAEQFF. The CDR3 nucleotides are TGTGCCAGCAGTTTAGGTGGCGGGAGGGGGGCGGAGCAGTTCTTC.

V and J are TRBV2 and TRBJ2-1, with D possibly being TRBD1 (6 bases). This CDR3 is built from 13 residues. Trimming shortened V by 4 bases and J by 9 bases, and 13 bases separated the two germline ends. CDR1 and CDR2 from the germline V gene are SNHLY and FYNNEI. The CDR3 protein is CASSAAGVGEQFF. For the CDR3, the DNA is TGTGCCAGCAGTGCGGCAGGGGTCGGTGAGCAGTTCTTC.

The chain employs TRBV6-1 and TRBJ1-2; perhaps TRBD1 as D (5 bases). There are 11 residues in the CDR3. Germline CDR1 MNHNS, CDR2 SASEGT. V was clipped by 4 bases and J by 10 bases, with 10 bases between them. The CDR3 DNA reads as TGTGCCAGCAGTGCGAACAGGAACTACACCTTC. This gives the protein CASSANRNYTF.

The V and J genes are TRBV6-6 and TRBJ2-5, with no clear D. Germline-derived CDR1 and CDR2 are MNHNY and SVGAGI (reference sequence). The V end lost 6 bases, the J end lost 2 bases, and 4 bases lay between the germline ends. The CDR3 is 11 residues long. CDR3 DNA: TGTGCCAGCAGCCCTCAAGAGACCCAGTACTTC. This sequence encodes CASSPQETQYF.

The rearrangement uses TRBV2 and TRBJ2-5, with D unresolved. Germline loops: CDR1 SNHLY, CDR2 FYNNEI. The ends were cut back, 5 bases at V and 4 bases at J, with 8 bases in the middle. This CDR3 contains 12 residues. CDR3 loop: CASSRAIETQYF. The CDR3 DNA reads as TGTGCCAGCAGTCGAGCTATAGAGACCCAGTACTTC. Drawing the rest from reference TRBV2 and TRBJ2-5, the complete variable domain is EPEVTQTPSHQVTQMGQEVILRCVPISNHLYFYWYRQILGQKVEFLVSFYNNEISEKSEIFDDQFSVERPDGSNFTLKIRSTKLEDSAMYFCASSRAIETQYFGPGTRLLVL.

The V call is TRBV7-8, the J call TRBJ1-2; 7 positions agree with TRBD1. The germline gives CDR1 SGHVS, CDR2 FQNEAQ. V gave up 5 bases and J gave up 8 bases; unmatched junction bases: 11. This CDR3 region has 14 residues. CDR3 region: CASSPRRQGVGYTF. The CDR3 DNA reads TGTGCCAGCAGCCCACGGCGGCAGGGGGTGGGCTACACCTTC.

The gene calls are TRBV4-1 and TRBJ1-1; a weak D match, TRBD1 (5 bases). Trimming left V 0 bases short and J 1 base short, with 9 bases between. From germline, CDR1 is MGHRA and CDR2 YSYEKL. The CDR3 loop spans 15 amino acids. The CDR3 reads CASSQELGGNTEAFF. CDR3 nucleotides: TGCGCCAGCAGCCAAGAATTGGGGGGGAACACTGAAGCTTTCTTT.

The chain joins TRBV5-8 to TRBJ2-1, with TRBD2 identical over 7 bases. The V gene end was trimmed by 2 bases and the J gene end by 4 bases; junction bases not matched to a gene: 12. The CDR3 has 17 residues. Germline-derived CDR1 and CDR2 are SGHTS and YDEGEE. As DNA, the CDR3 is TGTGCCAGCAGCTTTTTTAGTCAGGCTAGCGGATACAATGAGCAGTTCTTC. It encodes CASSFFSQASGYNEQFF.

This clone was seen a few times. CDR3 sequence: CASHERGLRVVTQYF. The DNA for the CDR3 is TGTGCCAGCCATGAGAGGGGACTACGTGTAGTGACCCAGTACTTC. The chain combines TRBV5-8 with TRBJ2-5; 7 bases line up with TRBD2. The CDR3 covers 15 residues. The germline V gene has CDR1 SGHTS and CDR2 YDEGEE. The ends lost 7 bases at V and 7 bases at J; junction bases unmatched: 16.

The chain couples TRBV5-1 to TRBJ2-5, with 9 bases aligning to TRBD1. Matching the DNA end better, TRBJ2-7 makes the J call doubtful. The V gene's germline CDR1 is SGHRS and CDR2 YFSETQ. There are 15 residues in the CDR3. Written as DNA, the CDR3 is TGCGCCAGCAGCTTTTCCGGGACAGGGTCCCACGAGCAGTACTTC. Residues: CASSFSGTGSHEQYF.

The sample holds a few counts of this clone. The gene calls are TRBV6-5 and TRBJ1-2; D gene unclear. There are 11 residues in the CDR3. V was pared by 7 bases and J by 4 bases, with 7 bases between. CDR1 MNHEY and CDR2 SVGAGI come from the germline V gene. CDR3 loop: CASTRGYGYTF. The DNA for the CDR3 is TGTGCCAGCACCCGGGGCTATGGCTACACCTTC.

V is TRBV19 and J is TRBJ2-7; 7 nucleotides agree with TRBD1. With V trimmed by 7 bases and J by 4 bases, 4 bases remained unmatched. There are 12 residues in the CDR3. Per the germline V gene, CDR1 is LNHDA and CDR2 is SQIVND (reference sequence). CDR3: CASKGALYEQYF. The CDR3 DNA reads TGTGCCAGTAAGGGGGCCCTTTACGAGCAGTACTTC.

This sequence joins TRBV10-1 and TRBJ2-1; a weak D match, TRBD2 (7 bases). V lost 0 bases to trimming and J lost 3 bases, with 18 bases between them. Germline loops: CDR1 WNHNN, CDR2 SYGVQD (reference sequence). The CDR3 loop spans 18 amino acids. CDR3 amino acids: CASSESTGLVEGYNEQFF. The CDR3 DNA reads TGCGCCAGCAGTGAGTCGACAGGACTAGTGGAAGGCTACAATGAGCAGTTCTTC.

The chain links TRBV29-1 to TRBJ1-1, with TRBD1 matching over 9 bases. The J segment lost 1 base and the V segment lost 5 bases, leaving 2 bases of the junction unmatched. The CDR3 length is 13 residues. Germline V gene data show CDR1 as SQVTM and CDR2 as ANQGSEA. The DNA for the CDR3 is TGCAGCGTTTCGGGACAGGGGAACACTGAAGCTTTCTTT. Protein sequence: CSVSGQGNTEAFF.